What follows are 24 T cell receptor beta chains derived from one specimen sequenced in a study of T cell responses to AZD1222 COVID-19 vaccine. The assay was immunoSEQ multiplex PCR, and TCRdb's table has in-frame clones only and misses some. The profile shows 89,000 or so clones, over 80% of them singletons. The sequences come from peripheral blood, collected 28 days after the second AZD1222 dose. These receptors were obtained from an adult who received the AZD1222 COVID-19 vaccine.

This rearrangement joins TRBV4-1 to TRBJ2-3; D unresolved. Germline-derived CDR1 and CDR2 are MGHRA and YSYEKL. The CDR3 covers 14 residues. V shed 8 bases and J shed 0 bases, with 12 bases lying between them. CDR3 amino acids: CASGSVTSTDTQYF. Here the CDR3 DNA reads TGCGCCAGCGGATCCGTAACTAGCACAGATACGCAGTATTTT.

The gene calls are TRBV19 and TRBJ2-5, with D tentatively TRBD1 (6 bases). The V gene's germline CDR1 is LNHDA and CDR2 SQIVND (reference sequence). Trimming took off 4 bases at V and 2 bases at J, with 8 bases between the two ends. This CDR3 is built from 13 residues. For the CDR3, the DNA is TGTGCCAGTAGTACGACAGGACAAGAGACCCAGTACTTC. Translating gives CASSTTGQETQYF.

The chain recombines TRBV5-4 with TRBJ1-1, with a possible D match to TRBD1 (5 bases). Germline V gives CDR1 SGHNT, CDR2 YYREEE (reference sequence). The CDR3 sequence is 14 residues long. Deletions cut 1 base from V and 8 bases from J, with 15 bases between. The CDR3 region is CASSLRQGTTEAFF. In DNA form, the CDR3 reads TGTGCCAGCAGCTTGAGACAAGGGACCACCGAAGCTTTCTTT.

This clone was detected only once. The V call is TRBV28, the J call TRBJ2-7; TRBD1 is a possible D gene (6 bases). Trimming took 7 bases from V and 7 from J, leaving 20 bases between them. The CDR3 has 14 amino acids. Germline V CDR1 and CDR2: MDHEN, SYDVKM. The CDR3 DNA sequence: TGTGCCAGCAACCAAGGTGAGGGGGTCTTGGAGCAGTACTTC. Its translation: CASNQGEGVLEQYF. Drawing the rest from reference TRBV28 and TRBJ2-7, the complete variable domain is DVKVTQSSRYLVKRTGEKVFLECVQDMDHENMFWYRQDPGLGLRLIYFSYDVKMKEKGDIPEGYSVSREKKERFSLILESASTNQTSMYLCASNQGEGVLEQYFGPGTRLTVT.

This clone has just one count. This sequence joins TRBV2 and TRBJ1-4; 12 nucleotides agree with TRBD1. Germline V lookup: CDR1 SNHLY, CDR2 FYNNEI. The CDR3 is 13 residues long. The junction had 5 bases not matched to a gene; V was cut back by 7 bases and J by 11 bases. DNA of the CDR3: TGTGCCAGCAACCCGGGACAGGGGGCTAAACTGTTTTTT. Protein product: CASNPGQGAKLFF.

The chain couples TRBV5-4 to TRBJ1-2; D is unresolved. V dropped 0 bases and J dropped 0 bases, with 3 bases sitting between them. This CDR3 has 13 residues. Germline V CDR1 and CDR2: SGHNT, YYREEE (reference sequence). The CDR3 DNA reads as TGTGCCAGCAGCTTGGACCCTAACTATGGCTACACCTTC. Translating gives CASSLDPNYGYTF.

The V call is TRBV13, the J call TRBJ2-1, with D perhaps being TRBD1 or TRBD2 (6 bases each). The V end was cut by 0 bases, the J end by 4 bases, with 10 bases between. Germline CDR1 PRHDT, CDR2 FYEKMQ (reference sequence). There are 15 residues in the CDR3. The CDR3, as DNA: TGTGCCAGCAGCTTAGGGGGGGGCCCATACAATGAGCAGTTCTTC. Its protein product is CASSLGGGPYNEQFF.

The CDR3 reads CASRYGAGYGYTF. In DNA form, the CDR3 reads TGCGCCAGCAGATATGGGGCAGGATATGGCTACACCTTC. This chain links TRBV5-1 with TRBJ1-2; TRBD1 is a possible D gene (5 bases). V gave up 5 bases and J gave up 5 bases, with 13 bases separating them. This CDR3 contains 13 residues. The germline CDR1 and CDR2 sequences are SGHRS and YFSETQ.

In this sample, this clone turned up a few times. This rearrangement joins TRBV14 to TRBJ2-3, with no clear D. CDR1 SGHDN and CDR2 FVKESK come from the germline V gene. The CDR3 is 12 amino acids. Between the trimmed V and J ends, which lost 4 bases and 8 bases, there was a span of 10 bases. The CDR3 here is CASSLPVSTQYF. The CDR3 DNA follows: TGTGCCAGCAGCCTCCCGGTATCTACGCAGTATTTT.

The rearrangement joins TRBV28 to TRBJ1-2; D might be TRBD1 (5 bases). The V gene's germline CDR1 is MDHEN and CDR2 SYDVKM. Deletions cut 6 bases from V and 4 bases from J, with 18 bases between. This CDR3 has 15 amino acids. CDR3 residues: CASRNRTPLGYGYTF. The CDR3 DNA follows: TGTGCCAGCAGGAACAGGACCCCGTTGGGCTATGGCTACACCTTC.

V usage is TRBV28 and J usage is TRBJ2-7, with D perhaps given as TRBD1 or TRBD2 (5 bases each). Per the germline V gene, CDR1 is MDHEN and CDR2 is SYDVKM. CDR3 length equals 14 residues. The V and J ends lost 5 bases and 5 bases respectively, with 16 bases between them. DNA for the CDR3: TGTGCCAGCAGTCCCGTAGAGGGGATAAACGAGCAGTACTTC. This gives the protein CASSPVEGINEQYF.

This rearrangement joins TRBV19 to TRBJ1-2, with no clear D. The germline V gene encodes CDR1 LNHDA and CDR2 SQIVND (reference sequence). Trimming removed 9 bases at V and 2 bases at J, with 16 bases between. The CDR3 is made up of 14 amino acids. The CDR3 DNA follows: TGTGCCAGCCCGTTGAGCCGAATAAACTATGGCTACACCTTC. It codes for CASPLSRINYGYTF.

On this clone: One junction end does not reproduce the germline sequence, and a read error may be involved. V is TRBV5-1 and J is TRBJ2-1; a weak D match, TRBD1 (5 bases). Germline V gene lookup returns CDR1 SGHRS and CDR2 YFSETQ. This CDR3 region has 14 residues. The CDR3: CASTLGQGHNEQFF. CDR3 DNA: TGCGCCAGCACCTTGGGGCAGGGCCACAATGAGCAGTTCTTC.

This clone was recorded only once. The chain couples TRBV20-1 to TRBJ1-5; no clear D gene. The germline V and J ends were trimmed by 3 bases and 2 bases, with 11 bases remaining between them. There are 14 residues in the CDR3. Germline V gene lookup returns CDR1 DFQATT and CDR2 SNEGSKA (reference sequence). DNA for the CDR3: TGCAGTGCTAGTGCCAGTTTTGGCAATCAGCCCCAGCATTTT. Translating it yields CSASASFGNQPQHF.

V usage is TRBV5-1 and J usage is TRBJ2-7; D perhaps matches TRBD1 (5 bases). Deletions cut 4 bases from V and 3 bases from J, with 17 bases between. The CDR3 contains 15 residues. CDR1 and CDR2 (germline): SGHRS, YFSETQ. The CDR3 spells CASSSSGVRDYEQYF. The CDR3 DNA reads as TGCGCCAGCAGCAGCAGTGGGGTCAGGGACTACGAGCAGTACTTC.

The chain couples TRBV7-6 to TRBJ1-2; tentative D call: TRBD1 (5 bases). V lost 1 base and J 1 base, leaving 10 bases between the germline ends. There are 15 residues in the CDR3. The germline V gene has CDR1 SGHVS and CDR2 FNYEAQ. CDR3 nucleotide sequence: TGTGCCAGCAGCTTAGGTGGGGGTAATAACTATGGCTACACCTTC. Its protein is CASSLGGGNNYGYTF.

This chain uses TRBV18 with TRBJ2-7; the D is unclear. Germline V gene sequence: CDR1 KGHSH, CDR2 LQKENI. Trimming removed 4 bases from V and 4 bases from J, with 8 bases in between. The length of the CDR3 is 12 residues. CDR3 sequence: CASSRNSYEQYF. In nucleotides, the CDR3 is TGTGCCAGCTCACGTAACAGTTACGAGCAGTACTTC.

The chain joins TRBV10-3 to TRBJ2-1; D not certain. Germline V gene data show CDR1 as ENHRY and CDR2 as SYGVKD. This CDR3 has 13 amino acids. V lost 3 bases to trimming and J lost 6 bases, with 9 bases between them. The CDR3 DNA reads TGTGCCATCAGTGAATTAGTGGCCAATGAGCAGTTCTTC. This translates into CAISELVANEQFF.

This clone was recorded only once. The rearrangement links TRBV10-1 to TRBJ2-5; TRBD1 matches at 10 bases. V was clipped by 5 bases and J by 5 bases; unmatched bases: 8. The CDR3 spans 15 residues. The germline V gene encodes CDR1 WNHNN and CDR2 SYGVQD (reference sequence). CDR3 in amino acids: CASSTDRGPGETQYF. The CDR3 DNA sequence: TGCGCCAGCAGTACAGACAGGGGGCCGGGGGAGACCCAGTACTTC.

The rearrangement uses TRBV5-1 and TRBJ2-1; D is uncertain. The germline V gene has CDR1 SGHRS and CDR2 YFSETQ. Trimming stripped 4 bases from V and 3 bases from J, with 17 bases between. The CDR3 runs to 16 residues. This CDR3 reads CASSAEVAAIYNEQFF. In DNA form, the CDR3 reads TGCGCCAGCAGCGCAGAGGTTGCGGCGATCTACAATGAGCAGTTCTTC.

The chain is built from TRBV27 and TRBJ1-5, with D perhaps matching TRBD1 (5 bases). CDR3 length equals 13 residues. Trimming removed 2 bases from V and 10 bases from J, with 12 bases in between. Germline V gives CDR1 MNHEY, CDR2 SMNVEV (reference sequence). CDR3: CASSLSRDSPQHF. CDR3 DNA: TGTGCCAGCAGTTTAAGCCGGGACTCCCCCCAGCATTTT.

The chain employs TRBV7-9 and TRBJ1-1; 8 bases are shared with TRBD1. The CDR3 is 14 amino acids. Germline CDR1 SEHNR, CDR2 FQNEAQ (reference sequence). The trim removed 3 bases at V and 2 bases at J, leaving 2 bases unmatched. CDR3 nucleotide sequence: TGTGCCAGCAGCTTCGGACAGGGAAACACTGAAGCTTTCTTT. Translated, it gives CASSFGQGNTEAFF.

The chain carries TRBV5-1 and TRBJ1-4, with a tentative D call TRBD1 (6 bases). This CDR3 spans 15 amino acids. V lost 4 bases and J lost 4, with 14 bases in between. Germline loops: CDR1 SGHRS, CDR2 YFSETQ. The CDR3 DNA sequence: TGCGCCAGCAGCGACCTACAGGGATATAATGAAAAACTGTTTTTT. As protein: CASSDLQGYNEKLFF. Full variable domain (missing parts from reference TRBV5-1 and TRBJ1-4): KAGVTQTPRYLIKTRGQQVTLSCSPISGHRSVSWYQQTPGQGLQFLFEYFSETQRNKGNFPGRFSGRQFSNSRSEMNVSTLELGDSALYLCASSDLQGYNEKLFFGSGTQLSVL.

Only one count was recorded for this clone. The chain couples TRBV2 to TRBJ2-3, with 9 bases lining up with TRBD2. V shed 4 bases, J shed 0 bases, and the junction held 5 bases outside the gene matches. CDR1 is SNHLY, CDR2 FYNNEI, per germline. The CDR3 is 16 amino acids. The CDR3, as DNA: TGTGCCAGCAGTGTTTGGCTAGCGGGAAGCACAGATACGCAGTATTTT. It specifies CASSVWLAGSTDTQYF.